Reported below is one T cell receptor beta chain. The sample belongs to a study of blood T cell repertoires in COVID-19. The germline CDR1 and CDR2 sequences are KGHSH and LQKENI. CDR3 size: 19 residues. Trimming took 2 bases from V and 0 from J; bases not matched to a gene: 12. As handled by the study authors: Estimated nucleated cell counts came from reference gene primer amplification. Only in-frame clones appear in the TCRdb table, and some are missing; sequencing was by immunoSEQ multiplex PCR. V and J calls and clone size are copied from that table; D and trimming were computed from the DNA. The repertoire includes 270,000 or so clones, more than 75% of them detected once, and under 3% sits in the top ten. Participants spanned ages about 18 to 100 years and resided in 20 to 25 US areas. All recovered Cohort 3 donors got two negative PCRs, got clearance, or saw symptom resolution.

This TCR was recovered from a woman between 18 and 29 years old who had recovered from COVID-19. Sequenced material: PBMCs or T cells enriched from blood (not recorded which). The chain has TRBV18 and TRBJ1-5; 8 bases agree with TRBD1. The CDR3 DNA reads as TGTGCCAGCTCACCATGGGCGGCAGGGGGCTCTTATAGCAATCAGCCCCAGCATTTT. It yields the protein CASSPWAAGGSYSNQPQHF.